The entry below describes one T cell receptor beta chain. Trimming removed 2 bases from V and 3 bases from J; junction bases left unmatched: 3. CDR3 length equals 14 residues. Germline lookup yields CDR1 SNHLY and CDR2 FYNNEI. TCRdb used MiXCR to reprocess the 5' RACE reads, holding one entry per CDR3 protein. The sample carries fewer than 90,000 distinct CDR3 sequences, 13% to 15% recorded once. These data are taken from a study of early T cells in non-severe SARS-CoV-2 infection. The V call is TRBV2, the J call TRBJ1-1; TRBD1 matches at 7 bases. Sequencing used whole blood. The source is an adult who was a healthcare worker with PCR-confirmed SARS-CoV-2 infection or an uninfected control (not recorded which). As DNA, the CDR3 is TGTGCCAGCAGTGAAAACAGGGGCTACACTGAAGCTTTCTTT. It is translated as CASSENRGYTEAFF.